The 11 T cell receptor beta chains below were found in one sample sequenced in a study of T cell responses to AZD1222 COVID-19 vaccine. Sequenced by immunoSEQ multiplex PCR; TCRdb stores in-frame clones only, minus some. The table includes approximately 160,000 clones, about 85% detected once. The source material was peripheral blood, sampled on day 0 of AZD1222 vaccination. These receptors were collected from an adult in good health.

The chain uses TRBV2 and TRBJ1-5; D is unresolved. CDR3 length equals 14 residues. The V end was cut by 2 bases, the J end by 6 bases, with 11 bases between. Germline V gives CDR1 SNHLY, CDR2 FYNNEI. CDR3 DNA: TGTGCCAGCAGTGAAAACCTCCCAGCTCAGCCCCAGCATTTT. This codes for CASSENLPAQPQHF.

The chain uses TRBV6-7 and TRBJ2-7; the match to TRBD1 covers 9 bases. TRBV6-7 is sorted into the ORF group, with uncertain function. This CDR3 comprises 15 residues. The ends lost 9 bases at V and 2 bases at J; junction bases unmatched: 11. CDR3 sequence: CASKRVGQGPYEQYF. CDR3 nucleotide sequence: TGTGCCAGTAAACGGGTGGGACAGGGCCCCTACGAGCAGTACTTC.

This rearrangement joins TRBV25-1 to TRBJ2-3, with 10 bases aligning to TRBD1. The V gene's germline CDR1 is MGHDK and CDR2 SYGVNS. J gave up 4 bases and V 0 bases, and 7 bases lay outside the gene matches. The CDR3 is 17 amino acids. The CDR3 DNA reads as TGTGCCAGCAGTGAATACAAGGGACAGGGGATCCCAGATACGCAGTATTTT. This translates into CASSEYKGQGIPDTQYF.

The CDR3 nucleotides are TGTGCCAGCAGTTCAATGACAGGGTCGCTGTTTTTT. It specifies CASSSMTGSLFF. The chain is built from TRBV12-3 or TRBV12-4 and TRBJ1-4, with 7 nucleotides matching TRBD1. Germline trimming cut 4 bases from V and 14 bases from J; bases unmatched to any gene: 7. The length of the CDR3 is 12 residues.

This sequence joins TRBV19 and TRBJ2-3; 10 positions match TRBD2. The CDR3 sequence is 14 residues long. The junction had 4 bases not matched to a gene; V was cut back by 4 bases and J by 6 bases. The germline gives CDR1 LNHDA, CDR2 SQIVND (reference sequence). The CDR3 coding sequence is TGTGCCAGTAGTACTAGCGGGAGAAGGGATACGCAGTATTTT. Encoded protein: CASSTSGRRDTQYF. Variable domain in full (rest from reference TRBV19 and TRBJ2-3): DGGITQSPKYLFRKEGQNVTLSCEQNLNHDAMYWYRQDPGQGLRLIYYSQIVNDFQKGDIAEGYSVSREKKESFPLTVTSAQKNPTAFYLCASSTSGRRDTQYFGPGTRLTVL.

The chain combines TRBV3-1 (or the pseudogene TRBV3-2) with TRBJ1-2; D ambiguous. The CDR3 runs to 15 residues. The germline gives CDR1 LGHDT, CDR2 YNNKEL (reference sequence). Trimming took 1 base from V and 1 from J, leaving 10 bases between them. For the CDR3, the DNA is TGTGCCAGCAGCCAAGGGGGATTCAATAACTATGGCTACACCTTC. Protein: CASSQGGFNNYGYTF.

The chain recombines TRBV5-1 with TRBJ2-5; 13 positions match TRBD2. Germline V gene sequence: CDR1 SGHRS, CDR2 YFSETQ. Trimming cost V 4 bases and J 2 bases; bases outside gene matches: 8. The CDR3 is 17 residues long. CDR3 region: CASSPRTSGRGQETQYF. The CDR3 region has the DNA TGCGCCAGCAGCCCGCGGACTAGCGGGAGAGGTCAAGAGACCCAGTACTTC.

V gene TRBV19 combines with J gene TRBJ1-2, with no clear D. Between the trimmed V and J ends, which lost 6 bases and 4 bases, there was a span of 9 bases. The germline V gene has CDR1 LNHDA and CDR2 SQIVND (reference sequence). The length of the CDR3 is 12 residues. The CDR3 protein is CASRPDTYGYTF. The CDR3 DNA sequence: TGTGCCAGTAGGCCGGATACCTATGGCTACACCTTC.

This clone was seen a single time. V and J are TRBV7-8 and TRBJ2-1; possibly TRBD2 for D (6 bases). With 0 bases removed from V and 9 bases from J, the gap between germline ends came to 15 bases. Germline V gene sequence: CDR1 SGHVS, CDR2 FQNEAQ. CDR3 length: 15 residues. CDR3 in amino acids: CASSLAVTRGFEQFF. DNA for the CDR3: TGTGCCAGCAGCTTAGCTGTGACTAGGGGTTTTGAGCAGTTCTTC.

CDR3 protein: CASSTGLAGTTDTQYF. The CDR3 DNA is TGTGCCAGCAGCACAGGACTAGCGGGAACCACAGATACGCAGTATTTT. The rearrangement links TRBV5-4 to TRBJ2-3; 12 bases map to TRBD2. Germline trimming cut 4 bases from V and 2 bases from J; bases unmatched to any gene: 5. Germline V gene data show CDR1 as SGHNT and CDR2 as YYREEE (reference sequence). The CDR3 is 16 amino acids.

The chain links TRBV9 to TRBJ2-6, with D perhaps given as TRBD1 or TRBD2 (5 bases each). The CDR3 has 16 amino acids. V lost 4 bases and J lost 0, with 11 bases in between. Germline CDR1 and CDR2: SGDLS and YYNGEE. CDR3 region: CASSLGRSSGANVLTF. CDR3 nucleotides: TGTGCCAGCAGCCTGGGACGGAGCTCTGGGGCCAACGTCCTGACTTTC.